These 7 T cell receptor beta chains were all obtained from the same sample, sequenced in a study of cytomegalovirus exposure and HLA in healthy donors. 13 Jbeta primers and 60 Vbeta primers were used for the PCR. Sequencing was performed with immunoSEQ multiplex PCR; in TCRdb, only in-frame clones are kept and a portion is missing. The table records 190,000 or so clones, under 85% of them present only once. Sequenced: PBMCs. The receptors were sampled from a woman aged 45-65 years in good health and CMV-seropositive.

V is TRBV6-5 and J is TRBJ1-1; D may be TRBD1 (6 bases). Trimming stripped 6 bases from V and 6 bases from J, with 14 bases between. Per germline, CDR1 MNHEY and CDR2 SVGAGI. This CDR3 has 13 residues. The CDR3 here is CASRRTVGAEAFF. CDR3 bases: TGTGCCAGCAGGCGGACAGTCGGAGCTGAAGCTTTCTTT.

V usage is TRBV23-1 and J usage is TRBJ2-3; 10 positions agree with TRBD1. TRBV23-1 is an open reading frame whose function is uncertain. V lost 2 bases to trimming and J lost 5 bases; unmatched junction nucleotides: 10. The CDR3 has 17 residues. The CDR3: CASSQLQTGGFEDTQYF. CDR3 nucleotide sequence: TGCGCCAGCAGTCAACTCCAGACAGGGGGCTTTGAAGATACGCAGTATTTT.

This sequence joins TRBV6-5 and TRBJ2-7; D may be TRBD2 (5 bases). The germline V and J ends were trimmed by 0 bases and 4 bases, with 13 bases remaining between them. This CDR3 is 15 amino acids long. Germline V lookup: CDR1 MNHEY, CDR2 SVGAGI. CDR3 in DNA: TGTGCCAGCAGTTACTCAAACCACGGGGTGTACGAGCAGTACTTC. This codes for CASSYSNHGVYEQYF.

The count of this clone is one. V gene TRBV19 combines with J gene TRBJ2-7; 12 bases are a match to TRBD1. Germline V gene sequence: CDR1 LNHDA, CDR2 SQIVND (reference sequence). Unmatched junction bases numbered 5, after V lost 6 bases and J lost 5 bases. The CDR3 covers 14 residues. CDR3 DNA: TGTGCCAGTAGCACCGGGACAGGGGGCAACGAGCAGTACTTC. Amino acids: CASSTGTGGNEQYF.

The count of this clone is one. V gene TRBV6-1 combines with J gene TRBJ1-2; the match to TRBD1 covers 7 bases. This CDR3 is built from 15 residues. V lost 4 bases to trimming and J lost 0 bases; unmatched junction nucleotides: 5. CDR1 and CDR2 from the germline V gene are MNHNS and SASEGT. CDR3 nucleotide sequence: TGTGCCAGCAGTGTCCTGGACAGGACTAACTATGGCTACACCTTC. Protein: CASSVLDRTNYGYTF.

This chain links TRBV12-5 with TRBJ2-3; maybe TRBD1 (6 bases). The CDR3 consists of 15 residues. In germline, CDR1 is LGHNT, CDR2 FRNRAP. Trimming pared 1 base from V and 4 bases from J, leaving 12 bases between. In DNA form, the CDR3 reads TGTGCTAGTGGTTTGGGCCAGGGGTCCCCAGATACGCAGTATTTT. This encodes CASGLGQGSPDTQYF.

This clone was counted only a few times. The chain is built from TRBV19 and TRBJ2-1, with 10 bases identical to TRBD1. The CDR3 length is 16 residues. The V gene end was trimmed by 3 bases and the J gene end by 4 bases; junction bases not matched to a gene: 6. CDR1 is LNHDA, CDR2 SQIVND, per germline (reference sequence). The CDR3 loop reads CASSMGQGTAYNEQFF. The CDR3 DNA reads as TGTGCCAGTAGTATGGGACAGGGGACAGCTTACAATGAGCAGTTCTTC.